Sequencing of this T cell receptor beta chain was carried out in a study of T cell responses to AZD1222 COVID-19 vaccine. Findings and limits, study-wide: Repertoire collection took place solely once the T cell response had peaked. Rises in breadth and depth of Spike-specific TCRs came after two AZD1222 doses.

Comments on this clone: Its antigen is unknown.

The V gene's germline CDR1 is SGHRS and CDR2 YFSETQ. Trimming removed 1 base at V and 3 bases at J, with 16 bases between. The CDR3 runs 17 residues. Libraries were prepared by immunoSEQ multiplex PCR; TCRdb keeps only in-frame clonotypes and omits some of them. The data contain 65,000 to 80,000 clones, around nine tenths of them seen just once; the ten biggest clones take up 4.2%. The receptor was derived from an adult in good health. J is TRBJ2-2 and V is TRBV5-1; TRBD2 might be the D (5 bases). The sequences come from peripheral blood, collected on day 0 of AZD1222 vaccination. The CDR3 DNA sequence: TGCGCCAGCAGCTTGACCCAGCGGAGCGGAGACACCGGGGAGCTGTTTTTT. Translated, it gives CASSLTQRSGDTGELFF. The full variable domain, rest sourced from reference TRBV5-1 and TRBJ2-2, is KAGVTQTPRYLIKTRGQQVTLSCSPISGHRSVSWYQQTPGQGLQFLFEYFSETQRNKGNFPGRFSGRQFSNSRSEMNVSTLELGDSALYLCASSLTQRSGDTGELFFGEGSRLTVL.